The present T cell receptor (beta chain) was sequenced within a study of glioma-infiltrating T cells after dendritic cell vaccination. At the level of the study: The vaccine used monocyte-derived dendritic cells pulsed overnight with autologous tumor lysate. Study-wide results and caveats: Higher TCR clonality did not directly relate to longer survival.

In the case of this clone: As yet, its antigen is unknown.

The time point denotes: after dendritic cell vaccination, including at tumor progression/relapse. Only patients with spare fresh-frozen tumor and over two years of follow-up were included. This CDR3 is built from 14 residues. Germline V gene data show CDR1 as MDHEN and CDR2 as SYDVKM. V trimming: 2 bases; J trimming: 8 bases; junction bases outside the gene matches: 6. The repertoire was sequenced with immunoSEQ multiplex PCR; TCRdb's copy has only in-frame clones and lacks some. This table has approximately 50,000 clones, about 89% appearing once. The clonotype comes from a human donor with glioblastoma. This chain uses TRBV28 with TRBJ1-2; TRBD1 matches 9 bases. Specimen: blood, collected after dendritic cell vaccination. CDR3 nucleotides: TGTGCCAGCAGTTTAATTGACAGGGGGAGAGGCTACACCTTC. Its translation is CASSLIDRGRGYTF.